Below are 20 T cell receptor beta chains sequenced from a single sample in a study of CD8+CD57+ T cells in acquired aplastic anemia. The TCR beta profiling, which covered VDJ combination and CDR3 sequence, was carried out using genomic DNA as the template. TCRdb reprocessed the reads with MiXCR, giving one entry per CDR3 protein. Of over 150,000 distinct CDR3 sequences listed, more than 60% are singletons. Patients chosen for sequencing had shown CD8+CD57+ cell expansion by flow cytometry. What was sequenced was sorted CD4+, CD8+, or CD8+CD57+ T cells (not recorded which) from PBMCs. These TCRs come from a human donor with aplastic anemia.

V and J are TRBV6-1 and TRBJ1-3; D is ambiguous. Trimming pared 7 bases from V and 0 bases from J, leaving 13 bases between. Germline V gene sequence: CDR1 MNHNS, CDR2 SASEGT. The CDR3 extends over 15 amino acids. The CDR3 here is CASNPSANSGNTIYF. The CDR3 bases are TGTGCCAGCAATCCCTCGGCCAACTCTGGAAACACCATATATTTT.

The CDR3 here is CASPSGHYSYNEQFF. In nucleotides, the CDR3 is TGTGCTAGCCCTAGCGGGCATTACTCCTACAATGAGCAGTTCTTC. The chain has TRBV2 and TRBJ2-1; the match to TRBD2 covers 8 bases. Germline CDR1 SNHLY, CDR2 FYNNEI. The CDR3 is 15 amino acids.

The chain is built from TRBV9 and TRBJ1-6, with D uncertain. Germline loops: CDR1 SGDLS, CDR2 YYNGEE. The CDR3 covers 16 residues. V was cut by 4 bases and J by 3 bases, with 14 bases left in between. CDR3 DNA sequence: TGTGCCAGCAGCTTGGAAGGGAATGACTATAATTCACCCCTCCACTTT. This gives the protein CASSLEGNDYNSPLHF.

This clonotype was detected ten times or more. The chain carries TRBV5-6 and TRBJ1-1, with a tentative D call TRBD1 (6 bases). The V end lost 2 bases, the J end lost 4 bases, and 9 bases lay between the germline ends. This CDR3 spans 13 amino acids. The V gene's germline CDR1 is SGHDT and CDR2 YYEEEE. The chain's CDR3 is CASSFRGGTEAFF. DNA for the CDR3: TGTGCCAGCAGCTTTCGAGGGGGCACTGAAGCTTTCTTT.

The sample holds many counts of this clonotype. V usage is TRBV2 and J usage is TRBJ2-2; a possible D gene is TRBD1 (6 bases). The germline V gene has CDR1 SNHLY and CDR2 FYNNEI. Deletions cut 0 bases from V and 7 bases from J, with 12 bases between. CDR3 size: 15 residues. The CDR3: CASSEAVGAGGELFF. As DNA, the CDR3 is TGTGCCAGCAGTGAAGCAGTGGGGGCGGGCGGGGAGCTGTTTTTT. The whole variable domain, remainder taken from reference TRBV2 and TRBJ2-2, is EPEVTQTPSHQVTQMGQEVILRCVPISNHLYFYWYRQILGQKVEFLVSFYNNEISEKSEIFDDQFSVERPDGSNFTLKIRSTKLEDSAMYFCASSEAVGAGGELFFGEGSRLTVL.

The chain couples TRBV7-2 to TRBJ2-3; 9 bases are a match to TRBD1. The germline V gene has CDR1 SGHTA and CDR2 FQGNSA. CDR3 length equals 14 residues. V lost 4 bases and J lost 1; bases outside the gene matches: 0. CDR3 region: CASSWTGGTDTQYF. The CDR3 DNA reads TGTGCCAGCAGCTGGACAGGGGGCACAGATACGCAGTATTTT.

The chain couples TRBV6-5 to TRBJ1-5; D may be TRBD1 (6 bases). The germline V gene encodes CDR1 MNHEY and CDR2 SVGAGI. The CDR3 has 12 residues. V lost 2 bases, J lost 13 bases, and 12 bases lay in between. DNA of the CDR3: TGTGCCAGCAGTTACATGGGGGCCGTACAGCATTTT. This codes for CASSYMGAVQHF.

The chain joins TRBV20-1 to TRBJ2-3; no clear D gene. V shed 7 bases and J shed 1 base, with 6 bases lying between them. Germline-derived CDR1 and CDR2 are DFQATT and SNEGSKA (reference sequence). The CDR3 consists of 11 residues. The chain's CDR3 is CSGTGTDTQYF. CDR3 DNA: TGCAGTGGCACGGGCACAGATACGCAGTATTTT.

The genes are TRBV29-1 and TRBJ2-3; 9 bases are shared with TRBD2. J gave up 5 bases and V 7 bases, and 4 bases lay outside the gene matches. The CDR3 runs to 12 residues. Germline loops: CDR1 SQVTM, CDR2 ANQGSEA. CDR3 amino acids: CSAGLAIDTQYF. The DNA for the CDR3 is TGCAGCGCTGGACTAGCGATAGATACGCAGTATTTT.

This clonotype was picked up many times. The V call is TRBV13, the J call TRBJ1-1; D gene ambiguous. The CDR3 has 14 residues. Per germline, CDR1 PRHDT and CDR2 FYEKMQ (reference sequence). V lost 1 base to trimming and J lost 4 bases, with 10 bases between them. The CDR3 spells CASSLVTGSTEAFF. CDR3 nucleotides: TGTGCCAGCAGCTTAGTCACGGGGTCCACTGAAGCTTTCTTT.

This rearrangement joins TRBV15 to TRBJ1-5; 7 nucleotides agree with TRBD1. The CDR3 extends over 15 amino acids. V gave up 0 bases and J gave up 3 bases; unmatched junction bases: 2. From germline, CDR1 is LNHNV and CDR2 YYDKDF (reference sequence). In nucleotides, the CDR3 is TGTGCCACCAGCAGAGATGGACAGGTCAATCAGCCCCAGCATTTT. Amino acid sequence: CATSRDGQVNQPQHF.

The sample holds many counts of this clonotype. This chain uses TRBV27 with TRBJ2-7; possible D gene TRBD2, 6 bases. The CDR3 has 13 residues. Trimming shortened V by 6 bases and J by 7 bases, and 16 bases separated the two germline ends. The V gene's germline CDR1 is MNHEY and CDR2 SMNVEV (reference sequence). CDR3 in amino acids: CASRGGAPQEQYF. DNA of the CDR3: TGTGCCAGCAGAGGAGGGGCGCCGCAGGAGCAGTACTTC.

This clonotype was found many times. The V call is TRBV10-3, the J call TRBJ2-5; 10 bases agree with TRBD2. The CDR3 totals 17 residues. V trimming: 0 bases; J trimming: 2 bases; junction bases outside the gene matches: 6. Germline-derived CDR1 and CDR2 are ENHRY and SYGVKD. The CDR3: CAISESELAGLQETQYF. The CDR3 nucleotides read TGTGCCATCAGTGAGTCGGAACTAGCGGGACTTCAAGAGACCCAGTACTTC.

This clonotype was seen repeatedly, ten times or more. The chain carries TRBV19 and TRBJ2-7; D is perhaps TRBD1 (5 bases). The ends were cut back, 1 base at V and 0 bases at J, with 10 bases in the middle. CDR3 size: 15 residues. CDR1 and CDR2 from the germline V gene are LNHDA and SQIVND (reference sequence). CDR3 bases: TGTGCCAGTAGTATAGGTACAGGCACCTCCTACGAGCAGTACTTC. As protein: CASSIGTGTSYEQYF.

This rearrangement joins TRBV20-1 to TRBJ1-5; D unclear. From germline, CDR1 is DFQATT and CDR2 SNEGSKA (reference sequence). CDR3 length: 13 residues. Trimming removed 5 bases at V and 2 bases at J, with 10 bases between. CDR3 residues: CSAPVPRNQPQHF. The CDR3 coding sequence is TGCAGTGCTCCGGTACCGCGCAATCAGCCCCAGCATTTT.

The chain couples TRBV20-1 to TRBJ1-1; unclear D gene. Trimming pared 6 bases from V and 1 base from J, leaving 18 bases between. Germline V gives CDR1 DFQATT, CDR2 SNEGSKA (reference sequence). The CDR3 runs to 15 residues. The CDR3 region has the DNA TGCAGTGCGAGGGCCCAACATAAGGCGAACACTGAAGCTTTCTTT. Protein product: CSARAQHKANTEAFF.

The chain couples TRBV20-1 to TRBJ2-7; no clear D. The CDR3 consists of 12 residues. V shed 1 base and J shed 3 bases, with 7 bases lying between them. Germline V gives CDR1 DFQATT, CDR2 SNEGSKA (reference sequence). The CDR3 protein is CSARGPDYEQYF. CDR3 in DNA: TGCAGTGCTAGAGGTCCAGACTACGAGCAGTACTTC.

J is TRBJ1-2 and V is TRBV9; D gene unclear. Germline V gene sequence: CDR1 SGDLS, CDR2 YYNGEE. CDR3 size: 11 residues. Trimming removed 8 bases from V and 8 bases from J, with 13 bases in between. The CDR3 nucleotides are TGTGCCAGACCAGACATCGGCGGCTACACCTTC. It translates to CARPDIGGYTF. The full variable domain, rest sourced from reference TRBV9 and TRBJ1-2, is DSGVTQTPKHLITATGQRVTLRCSPRSGDLSVYWYQQSLDQGLQFLIQYYNGEERAKGNILERFSAQQFPDLHSELNLSSLELGDSALYFCARPDIGGYTFGSGTRLTVV.

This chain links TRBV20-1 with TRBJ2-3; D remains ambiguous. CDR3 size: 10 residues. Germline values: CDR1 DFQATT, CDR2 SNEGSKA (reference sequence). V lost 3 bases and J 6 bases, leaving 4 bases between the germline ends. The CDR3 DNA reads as TGCAGTGCTAGTGACGATACGCAGTATTTT. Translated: CSASDDTQYF.

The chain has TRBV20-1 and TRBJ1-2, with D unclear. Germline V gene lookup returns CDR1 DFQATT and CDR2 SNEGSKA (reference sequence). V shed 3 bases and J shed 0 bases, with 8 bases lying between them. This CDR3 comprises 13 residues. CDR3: CSASTEANYGYTF. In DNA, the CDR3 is TGCAGTGCTAGCACGGAAGCTAACTATGGCTACACCTTC.